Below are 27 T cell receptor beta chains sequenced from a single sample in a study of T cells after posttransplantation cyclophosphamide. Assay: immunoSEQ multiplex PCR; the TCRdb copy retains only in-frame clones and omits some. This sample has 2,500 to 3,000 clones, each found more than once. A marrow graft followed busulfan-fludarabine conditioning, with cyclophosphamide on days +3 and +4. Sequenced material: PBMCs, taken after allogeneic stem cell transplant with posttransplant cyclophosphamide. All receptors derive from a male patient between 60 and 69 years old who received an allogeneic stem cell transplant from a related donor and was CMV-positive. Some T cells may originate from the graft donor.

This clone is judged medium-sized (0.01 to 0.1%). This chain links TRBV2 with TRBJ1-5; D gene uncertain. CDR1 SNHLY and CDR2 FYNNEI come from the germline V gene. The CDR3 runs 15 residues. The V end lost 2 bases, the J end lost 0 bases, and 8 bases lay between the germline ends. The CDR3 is CASSESGASNQPQHF. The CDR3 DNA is TGTGCCAGCAGTGAATCGGGAGCTAGCAATCAGCCCCAGCATTTT.

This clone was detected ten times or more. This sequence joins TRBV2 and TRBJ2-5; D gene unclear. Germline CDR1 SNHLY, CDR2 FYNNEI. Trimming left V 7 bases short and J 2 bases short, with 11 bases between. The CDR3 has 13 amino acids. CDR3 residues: CASKERVQETQYF. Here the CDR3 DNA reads TGTGCCAGCAAAGAAAGAGTTCAAGAGACCCAGTACTTC.

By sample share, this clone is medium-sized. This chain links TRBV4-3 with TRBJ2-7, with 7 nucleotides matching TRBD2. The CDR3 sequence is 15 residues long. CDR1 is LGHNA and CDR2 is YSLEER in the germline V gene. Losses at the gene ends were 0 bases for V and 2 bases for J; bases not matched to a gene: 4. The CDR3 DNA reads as TGCGCCAGCAGCCAAGAAGCTAGCGGACCCTACGAGCAGTACGTC. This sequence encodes CASSQEASGPYEQYV.

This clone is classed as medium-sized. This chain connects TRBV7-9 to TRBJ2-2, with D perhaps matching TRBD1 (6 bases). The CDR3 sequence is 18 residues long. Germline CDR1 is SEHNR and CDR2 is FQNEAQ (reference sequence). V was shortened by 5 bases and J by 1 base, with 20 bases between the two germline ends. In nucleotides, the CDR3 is TGTGCCAGCAGCAGAGCTAGGGGGTCCAGCCTGAACACCGGGGAGCTGTTTTTT. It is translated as CASSRARGSSLNTGELFF.

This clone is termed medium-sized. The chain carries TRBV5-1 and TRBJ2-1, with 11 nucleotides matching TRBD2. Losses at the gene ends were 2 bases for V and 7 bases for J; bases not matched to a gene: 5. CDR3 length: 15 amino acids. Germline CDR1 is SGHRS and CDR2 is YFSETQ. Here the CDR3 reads CASSFSSGRPNEQFF. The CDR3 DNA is TGCGCCAGCAGCTTCTCTAGCGGGAGGCCAAATGAGCAGTTCTTC.

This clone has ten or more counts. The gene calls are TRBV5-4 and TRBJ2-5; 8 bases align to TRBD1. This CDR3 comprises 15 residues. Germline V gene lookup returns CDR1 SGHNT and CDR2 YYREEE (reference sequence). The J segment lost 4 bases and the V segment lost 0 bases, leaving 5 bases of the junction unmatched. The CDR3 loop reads CASSLDQGARETQYF. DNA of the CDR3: TGTGCCAGCAGCTTGGATCAGGGGGCTCGAGAGACCCAGTACTTC.

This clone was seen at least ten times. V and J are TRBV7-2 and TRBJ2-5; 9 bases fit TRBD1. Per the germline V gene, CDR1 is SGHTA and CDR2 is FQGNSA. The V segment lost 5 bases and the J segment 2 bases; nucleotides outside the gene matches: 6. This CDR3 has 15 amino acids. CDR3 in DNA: TGTGCCAGCAGCCCGGACAGGGGCCAACAAGAGACCCAGTACTTC. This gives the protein CASSPDRGQQETQYF.

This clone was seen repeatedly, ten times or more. CDR3 region: CASSPREQPTYEQYF. CDR3 nucleotide sequence: TGTGCCAGCAGTCCCCGGGAACAGCCTACCTACGAGCAGTACTTC. V and J are TRBV28 and TRBJ2-7; D possibly corresponds to TRBD2 (5 bases). The CDR3 runs 15 residues. V was trimmed by 5 bases and J by 2 bases, leaving 16 bases between them. Germline loops: CDR1 MDHEN, CDR2 SYDVKM.

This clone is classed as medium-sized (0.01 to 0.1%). The CDR3, as DNA: TGTGCCAGCAGCTTACTGGGAGGGAACACTGAAGCTTTCTTT. Protein sequence: CASSLLGGNTEAFF. The chain joins TRBV11-1 to TRBJ1-1; D is ambiguous. The CDR3 consists of 14 residues. The V end lost 2 bases, the J end lost 1 base, and 8 bases lay between the germline ends. Germline CDR1 and CDR2: SGHAT and FQDESV (reference sequence). Variable domain in full (rest from reference TRBV11-1 and TRBJ1-1): EAEVAQSPRYKITEKSQAVAFWCDPISGHATLYWYRQILGQGPELLVQFQDESVVDDSQLPKDRFSAERLKGVDSTLKIQPAELGDSAMYLCASSLLGGNTEAFFGQGTRLTVV.

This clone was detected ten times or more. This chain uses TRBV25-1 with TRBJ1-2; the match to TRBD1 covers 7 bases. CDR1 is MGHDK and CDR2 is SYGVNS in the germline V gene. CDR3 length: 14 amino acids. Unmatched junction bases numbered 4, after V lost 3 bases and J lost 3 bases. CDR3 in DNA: TGTGCCAGCAGTGACCCGGGACAGCACTATGGCTACACCTTC. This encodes CASSDPGQHYGYTF.

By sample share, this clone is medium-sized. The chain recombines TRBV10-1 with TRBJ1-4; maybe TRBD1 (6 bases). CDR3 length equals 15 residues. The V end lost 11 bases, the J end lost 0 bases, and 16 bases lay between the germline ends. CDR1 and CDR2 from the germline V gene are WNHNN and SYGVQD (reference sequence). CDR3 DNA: TGCGCCGGTACGGGGGGCCTTGCAACTAATGAAAAACTGTTTTTT. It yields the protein CAGTGGLATNEKLFF.

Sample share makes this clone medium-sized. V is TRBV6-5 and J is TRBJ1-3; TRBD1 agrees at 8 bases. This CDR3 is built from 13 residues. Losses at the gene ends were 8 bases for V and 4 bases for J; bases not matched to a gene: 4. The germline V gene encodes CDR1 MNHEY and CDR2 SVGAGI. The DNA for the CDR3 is TGTGCCAGCTTCAGGGGGCGAGGAAACACCATATATTTT. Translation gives CASFRGRGNTIYF.

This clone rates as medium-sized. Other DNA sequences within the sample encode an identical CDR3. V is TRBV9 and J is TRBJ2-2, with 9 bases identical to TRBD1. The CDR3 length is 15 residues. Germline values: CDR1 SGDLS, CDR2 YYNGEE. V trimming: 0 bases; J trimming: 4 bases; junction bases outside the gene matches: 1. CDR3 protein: CASSVETGGTGELFF. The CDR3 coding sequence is TGTGCCAGCAGCGTAGAGACAGGGGGCACCGGGGAGCTGTTTTTT. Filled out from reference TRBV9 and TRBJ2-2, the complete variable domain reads DSGVTQTPKHLITATGQRVTLRCSPRSGDLSVYWYQQSLDQGLQFLIQYYNGEERAKGNILERFSAQQFPDLHSELNLSSLELGDSALYFCASSVETGGTGELFFGEGSRLTVL.

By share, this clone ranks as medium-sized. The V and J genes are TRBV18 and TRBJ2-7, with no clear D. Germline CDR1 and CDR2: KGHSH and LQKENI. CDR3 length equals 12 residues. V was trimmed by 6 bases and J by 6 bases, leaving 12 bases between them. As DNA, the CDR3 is TGTGCCAGCTCCCCTCTGGGCCGCGAGCAGTACGTC. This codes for CASSPLGREQYV.

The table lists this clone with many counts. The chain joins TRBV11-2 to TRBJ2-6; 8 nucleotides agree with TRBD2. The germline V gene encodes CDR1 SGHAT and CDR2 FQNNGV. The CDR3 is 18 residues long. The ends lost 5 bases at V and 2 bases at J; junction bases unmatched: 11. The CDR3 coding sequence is TGTGCCAGCAGCAACTACGGGGGGACTAGTGCTGGGGCCAACGTCCTGACTTTC. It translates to CASSNYGGTSAGANVLTF.

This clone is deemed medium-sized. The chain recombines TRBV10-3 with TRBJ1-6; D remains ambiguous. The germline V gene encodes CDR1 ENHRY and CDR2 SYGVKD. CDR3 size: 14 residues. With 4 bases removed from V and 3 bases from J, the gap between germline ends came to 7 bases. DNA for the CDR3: TGTGCCATCAGTGGTGGCCGCTATAATTCACCCCTCCACTTT. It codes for CAISGGRYNSPLHF.

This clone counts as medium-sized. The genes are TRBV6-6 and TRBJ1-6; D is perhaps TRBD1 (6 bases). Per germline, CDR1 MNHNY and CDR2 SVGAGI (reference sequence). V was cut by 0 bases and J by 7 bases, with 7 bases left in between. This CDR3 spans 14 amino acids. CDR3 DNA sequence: TGTGCCAGCAGTTACTCAGGGGGAAATTCACCCCTCCACTTT. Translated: CASSYSGGNSPLHF.

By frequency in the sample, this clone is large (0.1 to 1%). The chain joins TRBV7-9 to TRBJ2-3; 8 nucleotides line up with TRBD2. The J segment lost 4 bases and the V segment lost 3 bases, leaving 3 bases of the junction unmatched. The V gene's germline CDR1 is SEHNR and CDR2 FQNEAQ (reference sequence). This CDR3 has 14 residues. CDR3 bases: TGTGCCAGCAGCTTTAGCGGGGCTGCAGATACGCAGTATTTT. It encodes CASSFSGAADTQYF.

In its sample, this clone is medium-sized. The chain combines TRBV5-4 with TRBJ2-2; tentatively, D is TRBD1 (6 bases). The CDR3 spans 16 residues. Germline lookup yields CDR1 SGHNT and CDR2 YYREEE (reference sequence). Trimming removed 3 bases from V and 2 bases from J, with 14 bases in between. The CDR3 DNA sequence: TGTGCCAGCAGCTCCAACCCGGACAGTAACACCGGGGAGCTGTTTTTT. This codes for CASSSNPDSNTGELFF.

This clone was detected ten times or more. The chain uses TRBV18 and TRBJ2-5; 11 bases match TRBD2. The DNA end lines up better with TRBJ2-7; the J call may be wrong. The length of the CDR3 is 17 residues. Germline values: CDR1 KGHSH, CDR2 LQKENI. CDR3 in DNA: TGTGCCAGCTCACCCACTAGCGGGAGCCCTGGGGTGTACGAGCAGTACTTC. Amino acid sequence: CASSPTSGSPGVYEQYF.

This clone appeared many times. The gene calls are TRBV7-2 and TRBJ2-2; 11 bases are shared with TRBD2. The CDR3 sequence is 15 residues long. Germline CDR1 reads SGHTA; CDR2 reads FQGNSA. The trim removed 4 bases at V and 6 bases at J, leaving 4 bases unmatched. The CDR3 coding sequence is TGTGCCAGCAGCTCCTTAGCGGGAGGGGCCGGGGAGCTGTTTTTT. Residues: CASSSLAGGAGELFF.

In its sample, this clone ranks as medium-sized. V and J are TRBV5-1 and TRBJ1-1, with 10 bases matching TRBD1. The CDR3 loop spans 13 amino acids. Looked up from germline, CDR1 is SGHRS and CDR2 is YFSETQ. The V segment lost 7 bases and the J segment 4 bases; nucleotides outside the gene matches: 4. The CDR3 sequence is CASLRTGGTEAFF. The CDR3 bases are TGCGCCAGCCTTAGGACAGGGGGCACTGAAGCTTTCTTT.

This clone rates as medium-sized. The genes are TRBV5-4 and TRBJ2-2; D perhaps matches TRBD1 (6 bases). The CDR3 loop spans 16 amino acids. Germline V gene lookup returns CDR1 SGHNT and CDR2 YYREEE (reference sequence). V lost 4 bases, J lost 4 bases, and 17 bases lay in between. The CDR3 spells CASSPGTLRSTGELFF. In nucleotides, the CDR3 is TGTGCCAGCAGCCCTGGGACACTTAGAAGCACCGGGGAGCTGTTTTTT.

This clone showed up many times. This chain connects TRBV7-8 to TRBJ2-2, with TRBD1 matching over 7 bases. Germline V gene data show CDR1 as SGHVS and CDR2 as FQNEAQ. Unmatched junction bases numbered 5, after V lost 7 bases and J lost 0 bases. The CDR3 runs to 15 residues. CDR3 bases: TGTGCCAGCAACCTAGGACAGGCGAACACCGGGGAGCTGTTTTTT. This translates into CASNLGQANTGELFF.

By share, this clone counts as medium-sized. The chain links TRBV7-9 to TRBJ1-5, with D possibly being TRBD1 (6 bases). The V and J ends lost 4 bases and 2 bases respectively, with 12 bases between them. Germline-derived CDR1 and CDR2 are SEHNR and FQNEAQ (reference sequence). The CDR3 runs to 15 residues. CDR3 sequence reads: CASSSTGPGNQPQHF. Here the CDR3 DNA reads TGTGCCAGCAGCTCAACAGGGCCTGGCAATCAGCCCCAGCATTTT.

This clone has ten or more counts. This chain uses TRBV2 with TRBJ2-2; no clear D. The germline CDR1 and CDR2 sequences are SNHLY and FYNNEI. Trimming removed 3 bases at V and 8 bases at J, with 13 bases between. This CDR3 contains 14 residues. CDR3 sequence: CASSDRGAPGELFF. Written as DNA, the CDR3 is TGTGCCAGCAGTGACCGCGGAGCACCGGGGGAGCTGTTTTTT.

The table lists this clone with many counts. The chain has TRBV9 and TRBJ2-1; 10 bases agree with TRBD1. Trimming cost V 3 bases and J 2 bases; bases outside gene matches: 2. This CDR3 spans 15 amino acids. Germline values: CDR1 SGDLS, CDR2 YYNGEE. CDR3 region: CASSAGQGAYNEQFF. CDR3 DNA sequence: TGTGCCAGCAGCGCCGGACAGGGGGCCTACAATGAGCAGTTCTTC.